The clone carrying this T cell receptor beta chain occurred a few times. These data belong to a study of blood T cell repertoires in COVID-19. Study information: T cells, B-cell-depleted T cells, or PBMCs supplied cDNA or gDNA.

Per the original data handling: Nucleated cell number was recorded as an estimate derived from reference gene primer amplification. Clones were sequenced by immunoSEQ multiplex PCR, and TCRdb holds only the in-frame ones, with some missing. V, J and clone size were drawn from that table, and D and trimming were deduced from the DNA. The table has around 350,000 clones, 70% to 90% seen once; the top ten hold 2.5% to 3.5%. Germline V lookup: CDR1 SGHTA, CDR2 FQGNSA. V gave up 4 bases and J gave up 4 bases, with 14 bases separating them. This CDR3 contains 14 residues. The J gene is TRBJ2-7, the V gene TRBV7-2, with D possibly being TRBD2 (5 bases). Source material: peripheral blood. This receptor was obtained from a human donor in a cohort sampled during active COVID-19. The DNA of the CDR3 is TGTGCCAGCAGCTACCGGGATGCCGAGTACGAGCAGTACTTC. Its protein product is CASSYRDAEYEQYF.